The rows below give T cell receptor beta chains drawn from one sample of a study of tumor-infiltrating lymphocytes in primary liver carcinoma. Using its own MiXCR run on the multiplex PCR reads, TCRdb lists one record per CDR3 protein. The table shows under 90,000 distinct CDR3 sequences, with 65% to 80% occurring only once. Sequenced input: liver tumor tissue from sampling region 1. The receptors were sampled from a man in his forties with primary liver carcinoma and hepatitis B virus infection. Both conserved end residues are part of each CDR3. Fields, in order: clone size, D gene, V gene, J gene, CDR3 protein, CDR3 DNA. A D gene is named only where the DNA matches it firmly. A clone size is listed for some rows: how often the clone was seen (once, few, many), or a class if it is expanded.

NA	NA	TRBV29-1	TRBJ1-5	CCVRDNYNQPQHF	TGCTGTGTTCGGGACAATTACAACCAGCCCCAGCATTTT
NA	TRBD1	TRBV10-3	TRBJ2-7	CANSALPPEQGFGDQYF	TGTGCCAACAGTGCCCTTCCCCCGGAACAGGGGTTCGGCGATCAGTACTTC
NA	NA	TRBV28	TRBJ2-7	CANRMTGPTPYDQYF	TGTGCCAACAGAATGACAGGACCTACGCCCTACGACCAGTACTTC
NA	NA	TRBV7-9	TRBJ2-7	CASSTTPSSLSYEQYF	TGTGCCAGCAGCACCACCCCCTCTTCACTATCCTACGAGCAGTACTTC
NA	TRBD1	TRBV7-8	TRBJ1-6	CASSLGGQGSSHLHF	TGCGCCAGCAGCTTAGGGGGACAGGGGAGTTCACACCTCCACTTT
NA	NA	TRBV28	TRBJ1-5	CTSSGRRDQPQHF	TGTACCAGCAGTGGTCGACGAGATCAGCCCCAGCATTTT
NA	NA	TRBV10-1	TRBJ2-5	CSTGAGQETQYF	TGCTCCACCGGGGCGGGCCAAGAGACCCAATACTTC
NA	NA	TRBV12-3/TRBV12-4	TRBJ1-5	CAIGLLIRQFGVSGTYSNQPQHF	TGCGCCATCGGCTTGTTGATTCGACAGTTCGGTGTATCTGGGACCTATAGCAATCAGCCCCAGCATTTT
NA	NA	TRBV4-1	TRBJ2-1	CASGQVSVNEQFF	TGCGCCAGCGGCCAAGTGTCCGTCAATGAGCAGTTCTTC
NA	NA	TRBV5-1	TRBJ2-7	CANSLEGSLPEQYF	TGCGCCAACAGCTTGGAGGGTAGTTTACCCGAGCAGTACTTC
NA	NA	TRBV11-2	TRBJ2-1	CPSSLGWTKDYNEQFF	TGTCCCAGTAGCTTAGGCTGGACTAAGGACTACAATGAGCAGTTCTTC
NA	NA	TRBV30	TRBJ2-5	CAWSFPGAATQYF	TGTGCCTGGAGTTTCCCCGGGGCGGCGACCCAGTATTTC
NA	NA	TRBV6-6	TRBJ2-1	CASRSDYSNNEQFF	TGTGCCAGCAGGAGCGACTACTCCAACAATGAGCAGTTCTTC
NA	TRBD2	TRBV5-1	TRBJ2-1	CTSTLEGLAGASNEQFF	TGCACCAGCACCTTGGAGGGACTAGCGGGAGCTAGCAATGAGCAGTTCTTC
many	NA	TRBV28	TRBJ2-5	CASSSTSLAEETQYF	TGTGCCAGCAGTTCCACCTCTCTAGCTGAAGAGACCCAGTACTTC
NA	TRBD2	TRBV28	TRBJ2-7	CASSSPGGRGRYEQYF	TGTGCCAGCAGTTCCCCCGGTGGGAGGGGACGATACGAGCAGTACTTC
NA	NA	TRBV19	TRBJ2-1	CASSIGSGQSYNEQFF	TGTGCCAGTAGTATAGGTAGCGGTCAGTCCTACAATGAGCAGTTCTTC
NA	NA	TRBV6-6	TRBJ1-5	CAIRSGANSNQPQHF	TGTGCCATCAGGTCCGGAGCGAATAGCAATCAGCCCCAACATTTT
NA	NA	TRBV6-1	TRBJ2-7	CASSELVIYEQYF	TGTGCCAGTAGTGAATTGGTTATCTACGAGCAGTACTTC
once	NA	TRBV2	TRBJ1-4	CANRFWDTTNEKLFF	TGTGCCAACAGGTTCTGGGACACAACTAATGAAAAACTGTTTTTT
NA	NA	TRBV10-1	TRBJ2-7	CTSNENGGEQYF	TGCACCAGCAATGAGAATGGTGGCGAGCAGTACTTC
NA	NA	TRBV5-1	TRBJ2-7	CASSLVADAYEQYF	TGCGCCAGCAGCCTGGTCGCGGACGCCTACGAGCAGTACTTC
NA	NA	TRBV5-4	TRBJ2-2	CANSFAGAGTGEPFF	TGTGCCAACAGCTTCGCGGGGGCGGGAACCGGGGAGCCGTTTTTT
NA	TRBD1	TRBV28	TRBJ2-7	CASSWDRGEYEQYF	TGTGCCAGCAGTTGGGACAGGGGAGAGTATGAGCAGTACTTC
NA	NA	TRBV10-2	TRBJ2-1	CASRVARVPHNEQFF	TGCGCCAGCAGGGTAGCGAGAGTTCCCCACAATGAGCAGTTCTTC
once	NA	TRBV11-2	TRBJ1-4	CASTSGTAVNEKLFF	TGTGCCAGCACCTCAGGGACGGCTGTAAATGAAAAACTGTTTTTT
NA	NA	TRBV11-2	TRBJ2-5	CASSLGAGEAQYF	TGTGCCAGCAGCCTGGGGGCGGGAGAGGCCCAGTACTTC
NA	TRBD2	TRBV29-1	TRBJ2-1	CSVEGVWASGYNEQFF	TGCAGCGTTGAAGGGGTCTGGGCTAGCGGCTACAATGAGCAGTTCTTC
NA	TRBD2	TRBV12-3/TRBV12-4	TRBJ2-1	CASSSVLAGVSFF	TGTGCCAGCAGTTCCGTCCTAGCGGGAGTTTCGTTCTTC
few	NA	TRBV5-1	TRBJ2-7	CASSLVGDAYEHYF	TGCGCCAGTAGCTTGGTCGGGGACGCTTACGAGCATTACTTC
many	TRBD1	TRBV6-5	TRBJ1-2	CASRHGTGNYGYTF	TGTGCCAGCAGACACGGGACAGGGAATTATGGCTACACCTTC
NA	NA	TRBV30	TRBJ2-3	CAWSPGGGDQPQYF	TGTGCCTGGAGTCCCGGCGGAGGGGATCAGCCTCAGTATTTT
medium-sized	NA	TRBV10-2	TRBJ2-1	CASIGPSQKSYNEQFF	TGCGCCAGCATCGGGCCTAGCCAGAAATCCTACAATGAGCAGTTCTTC
medium-sized	NA	TRBV11-3	TRBJ2-1	CASSLRDGGYNEQFF	TGTGCCAGCAGCCTCCGGGACGGGGGTTACAATGAGCAGTTCTTC
NA	NA	TRBV29-1	TRBJ2-7	CSVAQTPQFNEQYF	TGCAGCGTTGCCCAGACGCCTCAATTCAATGAGCAGTACTTC
many	NA	TRBV12-3/TRBV12-4	TRBJ2-1	CASSLTRNEQFF	TGTGCCAGCAGCCTTACAAGGAATGAGCAGTTCTTC
NA	NA	TRBV29-1	TRBJ1-1	CSVSGTRDIMNAEAFF	TGCAGCGTTAGTGGGACCAGGGACATTATGAACGCTGAAGCTTTCTTT
few	TRBD1	TRBV28	TRBJ1-5	CATKPLTGGARGNQPQHF	TGTGCCACCAAGCCCCTAACAGGGGGCGCTCGGGGCAATCAGCCCCAGCATTTT
NA	NA	TRBV11-1	TRBJ2-3	CASSPGGNTRDTQYF	TGTGCCAGCAGCCCAGGCGGGAACACGAGGGATACGCAGTATTTT
many	NA	TRBV7-8	TRBJ2-3	CASSLGSTSGPDTQYF	TGTGCCAGCAGCTTAGGGTCTACCAGCGGCCCAGATACGCAGTATTTT
few	NA	TRBV12-3/TRBV12-4	TRBJ2-1	CASTTGQRDDEQFF	TGTGCCAGTACTACAGGTCAAAGGGACGATGAGCAGTTCTTC
once	NA	TRBV20-1	TRBJ2-1	CGARIRNNEQFF	TGCGGTGCTAGGATCAGGAACAATGAGCAGTTCTTC
NA	NA	TRBV19	TRBJ2-3	CASSIFGGTADTQYF	TGTGCCAGTAGTATTTTCGGCGGGACGGCAGATACGCAGTATTTT
NA	TRBD1	TRBV28	TRBJ2-3	CASSMDRGGSEITDTQYF	TGTGCCAGCAGTATGGACAGGGGAGGGAGCGAGATCACAGATACGCAGTATTTT
once	TRBD1	TRBV10-3	TRBJ1-2	CVISDGEGAGYGYTF	TGTGTCATCAGTGATGGGGAGGGGGCCGGCTATGGCTATACCTTC
medium-sized	TRBD1	TRBV7-9	TRBJ2-7	CASSFTGGAIYEQYF	TGTGCCAGCAGCTTTACAGGGGGCGCAATCTACGAGCAGTACTTC
NA	NA	TRBV12-3/TRBV12-4	TRBJ2-7	CASSFDNYEQYF	TGTGCCAGCAGCTTTGACAACTACGAGCAATACTTC
NA	NA	TRBV5-6	TRBJ1-3	CASTFVPGNTIYF	TGTGCCAGCACTTTCGTCCCTGGAAACACCATATATTTT
NA	NA	TRBV6-1	TRBJ2-3	CASSVTGSDTNTQYF	TGTGCCAGCAGTGTCACAGGGTCCGACACAAATACGCAGTATTTT
NA	TRBD2	TRBV15	TRBJ2-1	CATNTTRAQGASGSLNEQFF	TGTGCCACCAACACCACTCGGGCACAGGGCGCTAGCGGGTCTTTAAATGAGCAGTTCTTC
NA	TRBD2	TRBV6-1	TRBJ2-1	CTSIEGLASYNEQFF	TGTACCAGCATTGAAGGACTAGCCTCCTACAATGAGCAGTTCTTC
NA	TRBD1	TRBV29-1	TRBJ2-3	CSVMTGTGLDTQYF	TGTAGCGTTATGACCGGGACAGGGCTAGATACGCAGTATTTT
NA	NA	TRBV12-5	TRBJ2-2	CASGLVGSEELFF	TGTGCTAGTGGTTTGGTGGGCTCCGAGGAGCTATTTTTT
NA	NA	TRBV4-1	TRBJ1-4	CTSSSPPDRGEKLFF	TGCACCAGCAGCTCGCCTCCGGACCGGGGGGAAAAACTGTTTTTT